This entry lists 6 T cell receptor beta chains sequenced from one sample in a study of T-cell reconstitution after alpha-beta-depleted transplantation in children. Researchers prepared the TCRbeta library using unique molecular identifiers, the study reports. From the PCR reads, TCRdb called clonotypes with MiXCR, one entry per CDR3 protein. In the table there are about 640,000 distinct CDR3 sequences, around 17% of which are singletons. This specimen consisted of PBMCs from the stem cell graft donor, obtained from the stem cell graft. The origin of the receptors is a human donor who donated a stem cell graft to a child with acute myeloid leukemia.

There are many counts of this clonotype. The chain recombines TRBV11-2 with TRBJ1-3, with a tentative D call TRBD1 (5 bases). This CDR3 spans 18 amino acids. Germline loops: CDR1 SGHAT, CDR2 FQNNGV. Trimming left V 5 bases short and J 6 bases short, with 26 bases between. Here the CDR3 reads CASSQNPRTVAGANTIYF. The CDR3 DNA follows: TGTGCCAGCAGCCAAAACCCTAGGACCGTGGCTGGGGCAAACACCATATATTTT.

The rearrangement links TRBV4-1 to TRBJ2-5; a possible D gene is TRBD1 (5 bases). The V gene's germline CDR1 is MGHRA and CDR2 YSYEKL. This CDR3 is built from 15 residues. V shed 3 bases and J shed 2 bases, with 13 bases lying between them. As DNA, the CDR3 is TGCGCCAGCAGCCATGTAGGGGTTCCTCAAGAGACCCAGTACTTC. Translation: CASSHVGVPQETQYF.

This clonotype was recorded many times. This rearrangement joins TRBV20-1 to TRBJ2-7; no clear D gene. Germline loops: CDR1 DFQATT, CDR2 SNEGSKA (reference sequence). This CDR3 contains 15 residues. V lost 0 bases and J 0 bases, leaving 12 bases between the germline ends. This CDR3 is CSARERGLHSYEQYF. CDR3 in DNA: TGCAGTGCTAGAGAGAGAGGCTTACACTCCTACGAGCAGTACTTC.

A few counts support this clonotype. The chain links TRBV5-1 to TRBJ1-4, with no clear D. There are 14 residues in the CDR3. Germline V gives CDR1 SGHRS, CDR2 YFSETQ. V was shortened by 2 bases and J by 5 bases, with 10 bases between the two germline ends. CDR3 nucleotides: TGCGCCAGCAGCTTTGGGGTAGCGAATGAAAAACTGTTTTTT. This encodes CASSFGVANEKLFF.

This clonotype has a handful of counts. CDR3 DNA: TGCAGTGCTAGAGTCCCCCCGGGACTAGCGGGGCACTACAATGAGCAGTTCTTC. Its translation is CSARVPPGLAGHYNEQFF. The V and J genes are TRBV20-1 and TRBJ2-1; 13 bases match TRBD2. This CDR3 spans 18 amino acids. V dropped 1 base and J dropped 3; count of bases not matched to a gene: 9. The germline V gene has CDR1 DFQATT and CDR2 SNEGSKA (reference sequence).

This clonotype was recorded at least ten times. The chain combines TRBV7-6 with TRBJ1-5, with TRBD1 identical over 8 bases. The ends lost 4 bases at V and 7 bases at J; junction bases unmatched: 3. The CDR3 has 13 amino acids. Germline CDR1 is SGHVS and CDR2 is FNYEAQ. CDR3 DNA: TGTGCCAGCAGCTCAGGGGGCGGGCAGCCCCAGCATTTT. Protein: CASSSGGGQPQHF. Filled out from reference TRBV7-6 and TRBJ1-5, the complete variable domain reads GAGVSQSPRYKVTKRGQDVALRCDPISGHVSLYWYRQALGQGPEFLTYFNYEAQQDKSGLPNDRFSAERPEGSISTLTIQRTEQRDSAMYRCASSSGGGQPQHFGDGTRLSIL.